This is a list of T cell receptor beta chains from one sample in a study of cytomegalovirus exposure and HLA in healthy donors. The repertoire was sequenced with immunoSEQ multiplex PCR; TCRdb's copy has only in-frame clones and lacks some. The top ten hold 3.7% of the sample, which has 95,000 to 150,000 clones, approximately 80% seen once. The sequencing sample was made of PBMCs. Receptors originate from a human donor in good health. CDR3s include the opening cysteine and the closing phenylalanine or tryptophan. The order of the fields is J gene, clone size, D gene, V gene, CDR3 protein, CDR3 DNA. The D gene is left open where the match is weak. A row's size may be missing; if present it is once, few, many or a size class.

J: TRBJ2-1; size: .; D: TRBD2; V: TRBV28; CDR3: CASSSGTSGSRQFF; DNA: TGTGCCAGCAGTTCCGGGACTAGCGGGAGTCGGCAGTTCTTC
J: TRBJ2-1; size: .; D: .; V: TRBV28; CDR3: CASSPPGSGYPGEFF; DNA: TGTGCCAGCAGTCCCCCAGGTAGCGGCTACCCGGGGGAGTTCTTC
J: TRBJ2-7; size: .; D: TRBD2; V: TRBV10-3; CDR3: CATAGLAGFYEQYF; DNA: TGTGCCACCGCGGGACTAGCGGGATTCTACGAGCAGTACTTC
J: TRBJ2-7; size: .; D: .; V: TRBV9; CDR3: CASSVGLDGYEQYF; DNA: TGTGCCAGCAGCGTAGGACTAGATGGGTACGAGCAGTACTTC
J: TRBJ2-3; size: .; D: .; V: TRBV20-1; CDR3: CSAKPTDTQYF; DNA: TGCAGTGCCAAGCCCACAGATACGCAGTATTTT
J: TRBJ2-7; size: .; D: TRBD1; V: TRBV5-1; CDR3: CASSLAQGAYEQYF; DNA: TGCGCCAGCAGCTTGGCACAGGGGGCTTACGAGCAGTACTTC
J: TRBJ2-1; size: few; D: TRBD2; V: TRBV4-2; CDR3: CASSHGRRTSGDNEQFF; DNA: TGTGCCAGCAGCCATGGAAGGAGGACTAGCGGCGACAATGAGCAGTTCTTC
J: TRBJ1-5; size: .; D: .; V: TRBV7-8; CDR3: CASSIAGVGNQPQHF; DNA: TGTGCCAGCAGCATCGCCGGGGTGGGAAATCAGCCCCAGCATTTT
J: TRBJ1-3; size: .; D: TRBD1; V: TRBV7-6; CDR3: CASSPIPGQGAGMGGNTIYF; DNA: TGTGCCAGCAGCCCCATACCGGGACAGGGGGCGGGAATGGGCGGAAACACCATATATTTT
J: TRBJ1-6; size: .; D: TRBD1; V: TRBV4-2; CDR3: CASSQEGGQGRAYNSPLHF; DNA: TGTGCCAGCAGCCAAGAGGGGGGACAGGGGCGAGCCTATAATTCACCCCTCCACTTT
J: TRBJ1-2; size: .; D: TRBD1; V: TRBV6-1; CDR3: CASSEVGTGYGYTF; DNA: TGTGCCAGCAGTGAAGTGGGGACAGGATATGGCTACACCTTC
J: TRBJ2-2; size: .; D: .; V: TRBV6-1; CDR3: CASSEWGSLNTGELFF; DNA: TGTGCCAGCAGTGAATGGGGCAGCCTGAACACCGGGGAGCTGTTTTTT
J: TRBJ2-7; size: .; D: .; V: TRBV12-5; CDR3: CASGLLRTGIRGSSYEQYF; DNA: TGTGCTAGTGGTTTGCTCCGGACAGGGATTCGCGGGAGCTCCTACGAGCAGTACTTC
J: TRBJ2-7; size: .; D: TRBD1; V: TRBV6-5; CDR3: CASRPGQGYEQYF; DNA: TGTGCCAGCAGACCCGGACAGGGCTACGAGCAGTACTTC
J: TRBJ2-1; size: .; D: TRBD2; V: TRBV2; CDR3: CASIQGASGRAPSYNEQFF; DNA: TGTGCCAGCATCCAAGGGGCTAGCGGGAGGGCCCCCTCCTACAATGAGCAGTTCTTC
J: TRBJ2-1; size: .; D: TRBD1; V: TRBV2; CDR3: CASSDQQGNWNEQFF; DNA: TGTGCCAGCAGTGACCAACAGGGGAACTGGAATGAGCAGTTCTTC
J: TRBJ2-1; size: few; D: TRBD1; V: TRBV18; CDR3: CASSLTGTGRGNEQFF; DNA: TGTGCCAGCTCACTCACCGGGACAGGGAGGGGCAATGAGCAGTTCTTC
J: TRBJ1-2; size: few; D: TRBD1; V: TRBV25-1; CDR3: CASSGGQGGYTF; DNA: TGTGCCAGCAGTGGGGGACAGGGCGGCTACACCTTC
J: TRBJ2-2; size: .; D: TRBD2; V: TRBV7-6; CDR3: CASSSGGTGELFF; DNA: TGTGCCAGCAGCTCGGGGGGCACCGGGGAGCTGTTTTTT
J: TRBJ1-1; size: .; D: .; V: TRBV7-6; CDR3: CASIPTAGQMFF; DNA: TGTGCCAGCATTCCCACTGCAGGACAGATGTTCTTT
J: TRBJ2-1; size: .; D: TRBD2; V: TRBV6-5; CDR3: CASKAGLAGTNEQFF; DNA: TGTGCCAGCAAGGCGGGACTAGCGGGAACCAATGAGCAGTTCTTC
J: TRBJ2-7; size: .; D: .; V: TRBV18; CDR3: CASSPPVGDEQYF; DNA: TGTGCCAGCTCACCACCAGTGGGAGACGAGCAGTACTTC
J: TRBJ1-2; size: .; D: .; V: TRBV5-1; CDR3: CASSSLGIPGGYTF; DNA: TGCGCCAGCAGCTCCCTAGGGATACCAGGGGGCTACACCTTC
J: TRBJ2-7; size: once; D: TRBD1; V: TRBV27; CDR3: CASSPGTGVRMKQYF; DNA: TGTGCCAGCAGCCCCGGGACAGGGGTCCGTATGAAGCAGTACTTC
J: TRBJ1-2; size: few; D: .; V: TRBV5-8; CDR3: CASSSGDGHYGYTF; DNA: TGTGCCAGCAGCTCGGGAGACGGACACTATGGCTACACCTTC
J: TRBJ2-7; size: .; D: .; V: TRBV6-5; CDR3: CASSYLGHEQYF; DNA: TGTGCCAGCAGTTATCTAGGCCACGAGCAGTACTTC
J: TRBJ2-1; size: once; D: TRBD2; V: TRBV28; CDR3: CASSPPLAGNKNEQFF; DNA: TGTGCCAGCAGCCCCCCACTAGCGGGAAATAAAAATGAGCAGTTCTTC
J: TRBJ2-1; size: .; D: TRBD1; V: TRBV7-9; CDR3: CASSPPGTALNEQFF; DNA: TGTGCCAGCAGCCCACCCGGGACAGCTCTCAATGAGCAGTTCTTC
J: TRBJ1-6; size: .; D: TRBD1; V: TRBV7-6; CDR3: CASSLATGGSPLHF; DNA: TGTGCCAGCAGCTTAGCGACAGGGGGTTCACCCCTCCACTTT
J: TRBJ1-2; size: .; D: .; V: TRBV5-1; CDR3: CASSLLYNYGYTF; DNA: TGCGCCAGCAGCTTGCTTTATAACTATGGCTACACCTTC
J: TRBJ1-4; size: .; D: .; V: TRBV27; CDR3: CASSSWESRGEKLFF; DNA: TGTGCCAGCAGTTCCTGGGAATCAAGGGGTGAAAAACTGTTTTTT
J: TRBJ2-1; size: .; D: TRBD2; V: TRBV7-6; CDR3: CASSLVKPEGLAGGPGYNEQFF; DNA: TGTGCCAGCAGCTTAGTCAAGCCCGAGGGGCTAGCGGGAGGGCCAGGGTACAATGAGCAGTTCTTC
J: TRBJ2-5; size: .; D: .; V: TRBV28; CDR3: CASSDPSGEETQYF; DNA: TGTGCCAGCAGTGACCCTTCGGGGGAAGAGACCCAGTACTTC
J: TRBJ2-2; size: .; D: TRBD1; V: TRBV14; CDR3: CASSRDRSAGELFF; DNA: TGTGCCAGCAGTAGGGACAGGTCGGCCGGGGAGCTGTTTTTT
J: TRBJ1-5; size: .; D: .; V: TRBV5-1; CDR3: CASSSGDSNQPQHF; DNA: TGCGCCAGCAGCTCAGGGGATAGCAATCAGCCCCAGCATTTT
J: TRBJ2-7; size: few; D: .; V: TRBV7-8; CDR3: CASSIEHPGLLMEQYF; DNA: TGTGCCAGCAGCATAGAGCACCCGGGACTGCTAATGGAGCAGTACTTC
J: TRBJ2-7; size: .; D: TRBD2; V: TRBV5-1; CDR3: CASSWGSGSTYEQYF; DNA: TGCGCCAGCAGCTGGGGGAGCGGGAGTACCTACGAGCAGTACTTC
J: TRBJ2-1; size: .; D: .; V: TRBV19; CDR3: CASSADIGAYNEQFF; DNA: TGTGCCAGTTCAGCCGACATTGGCGCCTACAATGAGCAGTTCTTC
J: TRBJ2-1; size: once; D: TRBD2; V: TRBV7-9; CDR3: CASSLTGGGYNEQFF; DNA: TGTGCCAGCAGCTTAACGGGAGGAGGCTACAATGAGCAGTTCTTC
J: TRBJ2-5; size: .; D: TRBD2; V: TRBV5-1; CDR3: CASSPKLRLAGETQYF; DNA: TGCGCCAGCAGCCCTAAACTAAGACTAGCGGGAGAGACCCAGTACTTC
J: TRBJ1-2; size: .; D: .; V: TRBV27; CDR3: CASTKTTGLYGYTF; DNA: TGTGCCAGCACCAAAACGACAGGTCTCTATGGCTACACCTTC
J: TRBJ2-7; size: once; D: TRBD1; V: TRBV4-1; CDR3: CASSQDGGTGWGEQYF; DNA: TGCGCCAGCAGCCAAGACGGGGGGACAGGGTGGGGGGAGCAGTACTTC
J: TRBJ1-5; size: .; D: .; V: TRBV11-2; CDR3: CASSSLPNQPQHF; DNA: TGTGCCAGCAGCTCCCTTCCCAATCAGCCCCAGCATTTT
J: TRBJ2-7; size: .; D: .; V: TRBV2; CDR3: CASLQGGSDEQYF; DNA: TGTGCCAGCCTCCAGGGAGGATCGGACGAGCAGTACTTC
J: TRBJ2-2; size: .; D: .; V: TRBV15; CDR3: CATSSRLGDGGELFF; DNA: TGTGCCACCAGCTCCCGATTAGGGGATGGCGGGGAGCTGTTTTTT
J: TRBJ2-3; size: .; D: .; V: TRBV11-3; CDR3: CASSLDRDTQYF; DNA: TGTGCCAGCAGCTTAGATCGTGATACGCAGTATTTT
J: TRBJ1-1; size: .; D: .; V: TRBV27; CDR3: CASSHGGTEAFF; DNA: TGTGCCAGCAGCCACGGCGGGACTGAAGCTTTCTTT
J: TRBJ2-7; size: .; D: .; V: TRBV18; CDR3: CASSPPLSSYEQYF; DNA: TGTGCCAGCTCACCACCCTTATCCTCCTACGAGCAGTACTTC
J: TRBJ1-4; size: .; D: .; V: TRBV25-1; CDR3: CASKGLNPGRRVKLFF; DNA: TGTGCCAGCAAAGGTCTAAACCCAGGGAGGAGGGTAAAACTGTTTTTT
J: TRBJ2-2; size: few; D: .; V: TRBV9; CDR3: CASSVDALNTGELFF; DNA: TGTGCCAGCAGCGTAGATGCGCTCAACACCGGGGAGCTGTTTTTT